This T cell receptor beta chain was observed in a study of cytotoxic CD8 clonotypes in ibrutinib-treated CLL. Turning to the study itself: Responses: some 24 partial, 2 complete; after median approximately 68 months, 14 stayed remitted, roughly 12 progressed. The study recorded mean values of approximately 260,000 productive templates and 100,000 or so productive rearrangements per sample. Study findings and constraints: In comparison with age-matched healthy donors, baseline clonality was higher and tracked circulating CD8+ T-cell counts.

Depths of 1 in 200,000 to 1 in 1 million T cells were the sequencing target. Sequencing was performed with immunoSEQ multiplex PCR; in TCRdb, only in-frame clones are kept and a portion is missing. The sample lists 250,000 to 350,000 clones; approximately 76% were seen once. Losses at the gene ends were 4 bases for V and 6 bases for J; bases not matched to a gene: 5. The CDR3 length is 13 residues. The germline gives CDR1 SGHVS, CDR2 FNYEAQ. Notes on this clone: As yet, its antigen is unknown.

The rearrangement uses TRBV7-6 and TRBJ1-1, with TRBD1 matching over 7 bases. This material consisted of PBMCs, taken at disease progression, from a patient treated with ibrutinib. This TCR came from a human donor with chronic lymphocytic leukemia. The CDR3 bases are TGTGCCAGCAGCTACAGGGGCAGGGCTGAAGCTTTCTTT. It specifies CASSYRGRAEAFF.